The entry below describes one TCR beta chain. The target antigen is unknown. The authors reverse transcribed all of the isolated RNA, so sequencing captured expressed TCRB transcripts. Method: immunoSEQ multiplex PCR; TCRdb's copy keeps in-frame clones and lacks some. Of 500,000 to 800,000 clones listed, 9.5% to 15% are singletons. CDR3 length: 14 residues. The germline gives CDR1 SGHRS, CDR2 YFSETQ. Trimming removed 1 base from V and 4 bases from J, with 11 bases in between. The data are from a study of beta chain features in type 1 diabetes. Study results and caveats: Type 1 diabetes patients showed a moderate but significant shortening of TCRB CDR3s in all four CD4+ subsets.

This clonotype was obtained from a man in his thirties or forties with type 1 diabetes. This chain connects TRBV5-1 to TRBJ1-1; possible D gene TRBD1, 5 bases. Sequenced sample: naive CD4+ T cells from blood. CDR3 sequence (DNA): TGCGCCAGCAGCTTGCTCGGGGGAAGCACTGAAGCTTTCTTT. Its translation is CASSLLGGSTEAFF.